Following are 22 T cell receptor beta chains from one sample sequenced in a study of cytomegalovirus exposure and HLA in healthy donors. This PCR relied on a set of 60 Vbeta primers and 13 Jbeta primers. Profiled with immunoSEQ multiplex PCR; TCRdb holds only in-frame clones, not every one. The sample has more than 150,000 clones, over 80% seen once; the top ten hold about 1.6%. The sample was PBMCs. These receptors were collected from a man in his fifties or sixties in good health and CMV-seronegative.

The gene calls are TRBV27 and TRBJ2-3, with TRBD2 identical over 7 bases. Germline V gene sequence: CDR1 MNHEY, CDR2 SMNVEV (reference sequence). The CDR3 is made up of 14 amino acids. V trimming: 3 bases; J trimming: 5 bases; junction bases outside the gene matches: 5. The CDR3 loop reads CASSFTGEGDTQYF. CDR3 coding DNA: TGTGCCAGCAGTTTTACGGGGGAGGGAGATACGCAGTATTTT.

The V call is TRBV6-1, the J call TRBJ1-1, with 7 bases matching TRBD1. The V gene end was trimmed by 6 bases and the J gene end by 2 bases; junction bases not matched to a gene: 3. The germline V gene encodes CDR1 MNHNS and CDR2 SASEGT. CDR3 size: 13 residues. The CDR3 DNA sequence: TGTGCCAGCAGGCGGGACAGAAACACTGAAGCTTTCTTT. Protein product: CASRRDRNTEAFF.

The chain couples TRBV29-1 to TRBJ2-7, with D unresolved. Per the germline V gene, CDR1 is SQVTM and CDR2 is ANQGSEA. The CDR3 has 16 amino acids. Trimming took 4 bases from V and 1 from J, leaving 20 bases between them. The CDR3 loop reads CSVVSLRDTPSYEQYF. The CDR3 DNA reads as TGCAGCGTTGTCTCCCTGCGTGACACACCATCCTACGAGCAGTACTTC.

The chain links TRBV7-8 to TRBJ2-7; TRBD1 matches 7 bases. The CDR3 loop spans 15 amino acids. The germline V gene encodes CDR1 SGHVS and CDR2 FQNEAQ. V was clipped by 3 bases and J by 7 bases; unmatched bases: 12. CDR3 loop: CASSLTGSNWREQYF. CDR3 nucleotides: TGTGCCAGCAGCTTGACAGGGTCCAACTGGAGGGAGCAGTACTTC.

The gene calls are TRBV30 and TRBJ1-2; D gene uncertain. Trimming stripped 4 bases from V and 8 bases from J, with 17 bases between. Germline values: CDR1 GTSNPN, CDR2 SVGIG (reference sequence). The CDR3 totals 13 residues. The CDR3 here is CAWKGSADCGYTF. CDR3 coding DNA: TGTGCCTGGAAAGGGTCAGCGGATTGCGGCTACACCTTC. The whole variable domain, remainder taken from reference TRBV30 and TRBJ1-2, is SQTIHQWPATLVQPVGSPLSLECTVEGTSNPNLYWYRQAAGRGLQLLFYSVGIGQISSEVPQNLSASRPQDRQFILSSKKLLLSDSGFYLCAWKGSADCGYTFGSGTRLTVV.

This chain connects TRBV27 to TRBJ2-3, with 7 nucleotides matching TRBD2. Unmatched junction bases numbered 11, after V lost 6 bases and J lost 5 bases. This CDR3 has 15 amino acids. Germline V gene data show CDR1 as MNHEY and CDR2 as SMNVEV (reference sequence). CDR3 sequence: CASRAAGVMGDTQYF. Written as DNA, the CDR3 is TGTGCCAGCAGGGCGGCGGGAGTCATGGGAGATACGCAGTATTTT.

The chain is built from TRBV18 and TRBJ2-5, with D possibly TRBD1 on 6 matching bases. V lost 5 bases, J lost 4 bases, and 8 bases lay in between. The CDR3 sequence is 12 residues long. The germline V gene encodes CDR1 KGHSH and CDR2 LQKENI. CDR3 sequence (DNA): TGTGCCAGCTCAGGGACAAGAGAGACCCAGTACTTC. This translates into CASSGTRETQYF.

The V call is TRBV5-1, the J call TRBJ2-7, with D tentatively TRBD1 (6 bases). The CDR3 is made up of 14 amino acids. V was trimmed by 5 bases and J by 4 bases, leaving 16 bases between them. CDR1 is SGHRS and CDR2 is YFSETQ in the germline V gene. CDR3 amino acids: CASRPSTGGYEQYF. In nucleotides, the CDR3 is TGCGCCAGCAGACCGTCGACAGGCGGGTACGAGCAGTACTTC.

This clone has only a few counts. The V call is TRBV11-2, the J call TRBJ2-7, with TRBD1 matching 8 bases. The J segment lost 0 bases and the V segment lost 5 bases, leaving 9 bases of the junction unmatched. This CDR3 contains 16 residues. The germline CDR1 and CDR2 sequences are SGHAT and FQNNGV. CDR3 in amino acids: CASSKRQGASSYEQYF. CDR3 bases: TGTGCCAGCAGCAAGCGCCAGGGGGCGAGCTCCTACGAGCAGTACTTC.

The rearrangement joins TRBV2 to TRBJ1-1; D remains ambiguous. The CDR3 extends over 14 amino acids. V lost 8 bases and J lost 3, with 16 bases in between. Germline CDR1 is SNHLY and CDR2 is FYNNEI. In DNA, the CDR3 is TGTGCCAGCTCCTGGAGGACCGATTACACTGAAGCTTTCTTT. Its protein product is CASSWRTDYTEAFF.

The chain employs TRBV28 and TRBJ1-2, with TRBD1 as a possible D gene (5 bases). Trimming left V 4 bases short and J 4 bases short, with 13 bases between. From germline, CDR1 is MDHEN and CDR2 SYDVKM. This CDR3 is 14 amino acids long. The CDR3 DNA follows: TGTGCCAGCAGTTCGCGACAGAGCTTCTATGGCTACACCTTC. Its protein product is CASSSRQSFYGYTF.

This chain joins TRBV5-4 and TRBJ2-7, with TRBD1 matching 7 bases. The V and J ends lost 1 base and 4 bases, in that order; junction bases with no gene match: 5. The CDR3 spans 14 residues. Germline values: CDR1 SGHNT, CDR2 YYREEE (reference sequence). The CDR3 nucleotides are TGTGCCAGCAGCTTGAGAGGGACAGCGTACGAGCAGTACTTC. As protein: CASSLRGTAYEQYF.

The rearrangement uses TRBV7-9 and TRBJ1-2; D call uncertain. CDR1 is SEHNR, CDR2 FQNEAQ, per germline (reference sequence). This CDR3 comprises 15 residues. V was pared by 1 base and J by 6 bases, with 15 bases between. The CDR3 protein is CASSLERQALDGYTF. Written as DNA, the CDR3 is TGTGCCAGCAGCTTAGAACGTCAGGCATTGGATGGCTACACCTTC.

V usage is TRBV6-6 and J usage is TRBJ2-3; 9 bases are a match to TRBD2. Germline V gives CDR1 MNHNY, CDR2 SVGAGI (reference sequence). Trimming cost V 6 bases and J 0 bases; bases outside gene matches: 1. CDR3 length: 14 amino acids. The CDR3 here is CASRRGGSTDTQYF. Here the CDR3 DNA reads TGTGCCAGCAGGCGGGGGGGGAGCACAGATACGCAGTATTTT.

V and J are TRBV5-5 and TRBJ1-4; 8 positions agree with TRBD1. Looked up from germline, CDR1 is SGHKS and CDR2 is YYEKEE (reference sequence). V lost 4 bases, J lost 2 bases, and 10 bases stayed unmatched. The CDR3 covers 17 residues. The CDR3 is CASSVYQGATTNEKLFF. CDR3 DNA sequence: TGTGCCAGCAGCGTGTACCAGGGGGCGACGACTAATGAAAAACTGTTTTTT.

V is TRBV12-5 and J is TRBJ1-1; D gene unclear. Trimming took off 5 bases at V and 4 bases at J, with 11 bases between the two ends. The CDR3 has 13 residues. Germline-derived CDR1 and CDR2 are LGHNT and FRNRAP. DNA of the CDR3: TGTGCTAGTGGTCTGGGAGGCGCCACTGAAGCTTTCTTT. This codes for CASGLGGATEAFF.

This sequence joins TRBV30 and TRBJ2-5, with 12 bases matching TRBD2. Germline CDR1 GTSNPN, CDR2 SVGIG (reference sequence). There are 16 residues in the CDR3. The V segment lost 0 bases and the J segment 3 bases; nucleotides outside the gene matches: 5. CDR3 DNA sequence: TGTGCCTGGAGTGTCGGGACTAGCGGGCCGAAAGAGACCCAGTACTTC. It codes for CAWSVGTSGPKETQYF.

The chain links TRBV19 to TRBJ2-3, with unresolved D. In germline, CDR1 is LNHDA, CDR2 SQIVND (reference sequence). Trimming removed 9 bases at V and 2 bases at J, with 15 bases between. This CDR3 region has 14 residues. CDR3 sequence: CASLSGRDTDTQYF. The CDR3 nucleotides are TGTGCCAGCCTCTCCGGTCGAGACACAGATACGCAGTATTTT.

The gene calls are TRBV10-1 and TRBJ1-5; D is unresolved. Looked up from germline, CDR1 is WNHNN and CDR2 is SYGVQD (reference sequence). Trimming stripped 3 bases from V and 7 bases from J, with 10 bases between. CDR3 length: 13 residues. The CDR3 region is CASSERGGQPQHF. CDR3 DNA sequence: TGCGCCAGCAGTGAAAGAGGTGGGCAGCCCCAGCATTTT.

V is TRBV19 and J is TRBJ1-3; weak D call: TRBD1 (6 bases). Germline V lookup: CDR1 LNHDA, CDR2 SQIVND (reference sequence). Trimming left V 6 bases short and J 0 bases short, with 12 bases between. The CDR3 contains 15 residues. Written as DNA, the CDR3 is TGTGCCAGTAGCCCACAGGGTTACTCTGGAAACACCATATATTTT. Amino acids: CASSPQGYSGNTIYF.

The gene calls are TRBV4-1 and TRBJ2-7, with 7 bases matching TRBD2. After removal of 1 base from V and 3 bases from J, the junction contained 3 bases not matched to a gene. CDR1 and CDR2 (germline): MGHRA, YSYEKL. The CDR3 has 14 residues. This CDR3 reads CASSQGEGGYEQYF. In DNA, the CDR3 is TGCGCCAGCAGCCAAGGGGAGGGTGGCTACGAGCAGTACTTC.

The chain combines TRBV9 with TRBJ2-3, with D possibly TRBD2 on 6 matching bases. Germline CDR1 and CDR2: SGDLS and YYNGEE. The CDR3 consists of 15 residues. The V gene lost 4 bases and the J gene lost 1 base, with 13 bases spanning the gap. The DNA of the CDR3 is TGTGCCAGCAGCCCCCGTCGGGAGCGCACAGATACGCAGTATTTT. Its translation is CASSPRRERTDTQYF. The full variable domain, its missing parts supplied by reference TRBV9 and TRBJ2-3, is DSGVTQTPKHLITATGQRVTLRCSPRSGDLSVYWYQQSLDQGLQFLIQYYNGEERAKGNILERFSAQQFPDLHSELNLSSLELGDSALYFCASSPRRERTDTQYFGPGTRLTVL.